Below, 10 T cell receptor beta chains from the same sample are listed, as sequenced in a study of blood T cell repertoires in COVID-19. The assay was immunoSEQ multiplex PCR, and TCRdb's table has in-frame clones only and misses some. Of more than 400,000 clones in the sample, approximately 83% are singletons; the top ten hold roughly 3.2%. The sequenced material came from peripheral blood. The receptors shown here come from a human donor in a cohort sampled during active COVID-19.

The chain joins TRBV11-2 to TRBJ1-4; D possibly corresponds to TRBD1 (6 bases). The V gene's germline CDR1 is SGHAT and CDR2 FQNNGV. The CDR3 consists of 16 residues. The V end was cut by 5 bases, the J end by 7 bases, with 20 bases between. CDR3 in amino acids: CASSLPRGAGGEKLFF. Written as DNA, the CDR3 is TGTGCCAGCAGCCTCCCGCGGGGGGCCGGGGGTGAAAAACTGTTTTTT. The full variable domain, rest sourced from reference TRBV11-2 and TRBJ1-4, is EAGVAQSPRYKIIEKRQSVAFWCNPISGHATLYWYQQILGQGPKLLIQFQNNGVVDDSQLPKDRFSAERLKGVDSTLKIQPAKLEDSAVYLCASSLPRGAGGEKLFFGSGTQLSVL.

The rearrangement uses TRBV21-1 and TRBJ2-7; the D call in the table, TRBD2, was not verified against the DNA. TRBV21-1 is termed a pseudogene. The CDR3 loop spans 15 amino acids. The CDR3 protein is CASSLRDYRTYEQYF. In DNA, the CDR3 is TGTGCCAGCAGCCTTAGGGACTACCGTACCTACGAGCAGTACTTC.

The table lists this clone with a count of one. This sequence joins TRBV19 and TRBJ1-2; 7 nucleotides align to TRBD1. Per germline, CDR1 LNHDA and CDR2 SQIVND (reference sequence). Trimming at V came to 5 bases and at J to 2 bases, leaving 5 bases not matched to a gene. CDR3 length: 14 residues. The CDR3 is CASSYETGNYGYTF. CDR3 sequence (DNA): TGTGCCAGTAGTTACGAGACAGGGAACTATGGCTACACCTTC.

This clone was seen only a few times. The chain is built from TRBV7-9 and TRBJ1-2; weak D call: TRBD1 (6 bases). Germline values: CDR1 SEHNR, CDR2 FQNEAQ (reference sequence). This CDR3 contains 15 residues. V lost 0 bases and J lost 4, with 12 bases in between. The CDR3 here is CASSLASGAGYGYTF. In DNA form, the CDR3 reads TGTGCCAGCAGCTTAGCGTCAGGGGCCGGCTATGGCTACACCTTC.

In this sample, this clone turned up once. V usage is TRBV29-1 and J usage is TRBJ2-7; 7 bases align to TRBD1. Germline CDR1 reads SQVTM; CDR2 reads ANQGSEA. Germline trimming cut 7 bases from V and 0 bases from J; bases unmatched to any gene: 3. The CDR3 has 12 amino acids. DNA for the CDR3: TGCAGCGGGGGACAGAGCTCCTACGAGCAGTACTTC. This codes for CSGGQSSYEQYF.

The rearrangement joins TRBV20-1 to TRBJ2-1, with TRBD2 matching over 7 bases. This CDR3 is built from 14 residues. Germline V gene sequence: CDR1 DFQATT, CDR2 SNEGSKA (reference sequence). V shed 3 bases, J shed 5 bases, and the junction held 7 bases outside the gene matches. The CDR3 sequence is CSASRSGKDNEQFF. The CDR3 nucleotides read TGCAGTGCTAGTAGAAGCGGGAAAGACAATGAGCAGTTCTTC.

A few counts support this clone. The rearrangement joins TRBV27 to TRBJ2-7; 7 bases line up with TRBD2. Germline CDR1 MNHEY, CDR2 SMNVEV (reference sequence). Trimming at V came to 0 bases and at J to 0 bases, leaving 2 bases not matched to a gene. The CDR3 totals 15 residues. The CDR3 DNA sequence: TGTGCCAGCAGTTTATCTAGCGGGTACTCCTACGAGCAGTACTTC. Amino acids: CASSLSSGYSYEQYF.

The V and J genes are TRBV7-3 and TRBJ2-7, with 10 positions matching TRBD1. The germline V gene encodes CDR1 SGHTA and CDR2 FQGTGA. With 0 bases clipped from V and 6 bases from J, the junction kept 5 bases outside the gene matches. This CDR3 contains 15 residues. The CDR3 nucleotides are TGTGCCAGCAGCTTAACGTTAGGACAGGGGGGCGAGCAGTACTTC. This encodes CASSLTLGQGGEQYF.

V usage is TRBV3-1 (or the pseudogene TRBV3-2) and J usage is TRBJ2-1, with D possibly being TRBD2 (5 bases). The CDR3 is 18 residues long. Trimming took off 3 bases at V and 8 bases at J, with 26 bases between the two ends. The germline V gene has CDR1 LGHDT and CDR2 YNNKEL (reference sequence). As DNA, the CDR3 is TGTGCCAGCAGCCACGATGCCCATTTAGCGCCTCTTTGGGATGAGCAGTTCTTC. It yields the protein CASSHDAHLAPLWDEQFF.

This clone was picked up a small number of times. CDR3 sequence reads: CASSLGGFANTEAFF. The CDR3 DNA reads TGCGCCAGCAGCTTGGGCGGCTTCGCGAACACTGAAGCTTTCTTT. V is TRBV5-1 and J is TRBJ1-1; D is uncertain. The CDR3 spans 15 residues. V lost 0 bases, J lost 1 base, and 10 bases lay in between. CDR1 is SGHRS, CDR2 YFSETQ, per germline. Using reference TRBV5-1 and TRBJ1-1 for the parts outside the CDR3, the full variable domain is KAGVTQTPRYLIKTRGQQVTLSCSPISGHRSVSWYQQTPGQGLQFLFEYFSETQRNKGNFPGRFSGRQFSNSRSEMNVSTLELGDSALYLCASSLGGFANTEAFFGQGTRLTVV.